Listed here are 12 T cell receptor beta chains from one sample, sequenced in a study of cytomegalovirus exposure and HLA in healthy donors. The protocol was immunoSEQ multiplex PCR, while the TCRdb copy is restricted to in-frame clones and leaves out a portion. The top ten hold roughly 0.38% of the sample, which has 250,000 to 300,000 clones, roughly 90% seen once. The sequencing sample was made of PBMCs. The receptors were gathered from a woman aged 18-30 years in good health and CMV-seronegative.

This chain links TRBV10-3 with TRBJ2-5, with 9 nucleotides matching TRBD2. This CDR3 contains 15 residues. V lost 3 bases to trimming and J lost 5 bases; unmatched junction nucleotides: 7. The germline gives CDR1 ENHRY, CDR2 SYGVKD. The CDR3 bases are TGTGCCATCAGTGATTGGCGGGGGGGCCTGGAGACCCAGTACTTC. Translating it yields CAISDWRGGLETQYF.

The V and J genes are TRBV27 and TRBJ2-3; 9 bases match TRBD2. CDR3 length: 14 amino acids. Per germline, CDR1 MNHEY and CDR2 SMNVEV (reference sequence). The ends lost 3 bases at V and 5 bases at J; junction bases unmatched: 3. The CDR3 loop is CASSLRGGGDTQYF. The CDR3 DNA reads as TGTGCCAGCAGTTTGCGGGGGGGCGGAGATACGCAGTATTTT.

The chain employs TRBV7-6 and TRBJ1-1; D call uncertain. Germline CDR1 reads SGHVS; CDR2 reads FNYEAQ. This CDR3 spans 13 amino acids. V was cut by 1 base and J by 5 bases, with 8 bases left in between. The CDR3 protein is CASSLGPRTEAFF. The DNA for the CDR3 is TGTGCCAGCAGCTTAGGCCCCAGAACTGAAGCTTTCTTT.

V and J are TRBV30 and TRBJ1-5; 8 bases match TRBD1. CDR3 length: 14 amino acids. The V and J ends lost 4 bases and 6 bases, in that order; junction bases with no gene match: 8. CDR1 is GTSNPN and CDR2 is SVGIG in the germline V gene (reference sequence). CDR3 sequence: CAWTKGTGTQPQHF. In DNA form, the CDR3 reads TGTGCCTGGACAAAAGGGACAGGCACTCAGCCCCAGCATTTT.

The genes are TRBV15 and TRBJ1-4; D uncertain. V dropped 1 base and J dropped 7 bases, with 10 bases sitting between them. This CDR3 has 14 amino acids. Looked up from germline, CDR1 is LNHNV and CDR2 is YYDKDF (reference sequence). The CDR3 DNA follows: TGTGCCACCAGCAGAGCCCCCCCCGGTGAAAAACTGTTTTTT. Its translation: CATSRAPPGEKLFF.

The chain carries TRBV7-8 and TRBJ2-1, with 7 bases lining up with TRBD1. Germline CDR1 SGHVS, CDR2 FQNEAQ. Trimming at V came to 5 bases and at J to 7 bases, leaving 14 bases not matched to a gene. The CDR3 covers 16 residues. As DNA, the CDR3 is TGTGCCAGCAGCCCCGGCAGGTTTAGACAGGGAAATGAGCAGTTCTTC. It codes for CASSPGRFRQGNEQFF.

This clone was found once. V is TRBV5-6 and J is TRBJ2-1, with D tentatively TRBD2 (5 bases). The CDR3 runs to 15 residues. V lost 0 bases and J 7 bases, leaving 14 bases between the germline ends. Per the germline V gene, CDR1 is SGHDT and CDR2 is YYEEEE. DNA of the CDR3: TGTGCCAGCAGCTTGGTGGCTACCCGGAGGAATGAGCAGTTCTTC. Translating gives CASSLVATRRNEQFF.

The V gene is TRBV9, the J gene TRBJ2-3; 10 bases align to TRBD2. CDR3 length equals 16 residues. Trimming cost V 0 bases and J 3 bases; bases outside gene matches: 4. The germline V gene has CDR1 SGDLS and CDR2 YYNGEE. In DNA, the CDR3 is TGTGCCAGCAGCGTAGGGCTAGCGGGGGCAACAGATACGCAGTATTTT. Its translation is CASSVGLAGATDTQYF. Variable domain in full (rest from reference TRBV9 and TRBJ2-3): DSGVTQTPKHLITATGQRVTLRCSPRSGDLSVYWYQQSLDQGLQFLIQYYNGEERAKGNILERFSAQQFPDLHSELNLSSLELGDSALYFCASSVGLAGATDTQYFGPGTRLTVL.

V gene TRBV2 combines with J gene TRBJ1-1; the match to TRBD1 covers 7 bases. The germline CDR1 and CDR2 sequences are SNHLY and FYNNEI. The CDR3 totals 13 residues. Unmatched junction bases numbered 7, after V lost 8 bases and J lost 4 bases. The CDR3 spells CASGLQGFTEAFF. The CDR3 DNA reads as TGTGCCAGCGGGCTACAGGGGTTCACTGAAGCTTTCTTT.

The chain employs TRBV27 and TRBJ2-3; 10 nucleotides match TRBD1. Per the germline V gene, CDR1 is MNHEY and CDR2 is SMNVEV (reference sequence). J lost 5 bases, V lost 6 bases, and 8 bases had no gene match. The CDR3 totals 15 residues. CDR3 protein: CASSLDRGLGDTQYF. The CDR3 DNA sequence: TGTGCCAGCAGCCTTGACAGGGGGCTTGGAGATACGCAGTATTTT.

The chain combines TRBV14 with TRBJ1-1; TRBD1 might be the D (6 bases). V lost 4 bases to trimming and J lost 4 bases, with 22 bases between them. The germline V gene has CDR1 SGHDN and CDR2 FVKESK. The CDR3 spans 17 residues. CDR3 amino acids: CASSRFPPDSPSTEAFF. Written as DNA, the CDR3 is TGTGCCAGCAGCCGGTTCCCACCGGACAGCCCAAGCACTGAAGCTTTCTTT.

The J gene is TRBJ2-1, the V gene TRBV28; TRBD1 matches at 8 bases. The CDR3 extends over 17 amino acids. V lost 6 bases to trimming and J lost 7 bases; unmatched junction nucleotides: 17. CDR1 MDHEN and CDR2 SYDVKM come from the germline V gene. In nucleotides, the CDR3 is TGTGCCAGCAGGACACGTAAGACAGGGGCTGGGACTAATGAGCAGTTCTTC. Amino acid sequence: CASRTRKTGAGTNEQFF. Full variable domain (rest looked up from reference TRBV28 and TRBJ2-1): DVKVTQSSRYLVKRTGEKVFLECVQDMDHENMFWYRQDPGLGLRLIYFSYDVKMKEKGDIPEGYSVSREKKERFSLILESASTNQTSMYLCASRTRKTGAGTNEQFFGPGTRLTVL.